This T cell receptor (beta chain) is drawn from a study of T-cell reconstitution after alpha-beta-depleted transplantation in children. The CDR3 consists of 14 residues. From germline, CDR1 is SEHNR and CDR2 FQNEAQ (reference sequence). V shed 0 bases and J shed 5 bases, with 10 bases lying between them. Unique molecular identifiers tagged the TCRbeta library. TCRdb redid the calling of the PCR reads with MiXCR, one entry per CDR3 protein. Among hundreds of thousands of distinct CDR3 sequences listed, around 7.7% were seen once. This clonotype occurred a few times. The input for sequencing was PBMCs, mostly from graft donor cells, taken 360 days after TCRalphabeta/CD19-depleted stem cell transplant. This clonotype was obtained from a male patient aged 2-9 years who had a stem cell transplant for acute myeloid leukemia, so the T cells may come from the graft donor. The rearrangement joins TRBV7-9 to TRBJ2-5; TRBD1 might be the D (6 bases). The CDR3 reads CASSLAQGLETQYF. The CDR3, as DNA: TGTGCCAGCAGCTTAGCTCAGGGGCTGGAGACCCAGTACTTC.